This is a list of T cell receptor beta chains from one sample in a study of blood T cell repertoires in COVID-19. TCRdb's copy holds only in-frame clones and misses some; the assay was immunoSEQ multiplex PCR. The data contain about 300,000 clones, just under 90% of them singletons. Sequenced sample: PBMCs or T cells enriched from blood (not recorded which). The receptor set was obtained from a woman between 45 and 60 years old who had been exposed to COVID-19. The CDR3 runs from the conserved cysteine through the conserved F or W. The order of the fields is D gene, clone size, V gene, J gene, CDR3 DNA, CDR3 protein. D genes are given only for firm matches. Size values are once, few and many counts, or a class for expanded clones, and some rows have none.

d_call: TRBD1
clone_size: .
v_call: TRBV4-1
j_call: TRBJ2-6
cdr3_nt: TGCGCCAGCAGCGTGACAGGGGCTGGGGCCAACGTCCTGACTTTC
cdr3_aa: CASSVTGAGANVLTF

d_call: TRBD1
clone_size: once
v_call: TRBV5-4
j_call: TRBJ1-2
cdr3_nt: TGTGCCAGCAGCTTAAAGGGGGCTTATTCTGGCTACACCTTC
cdr3_aa: CASSLKGAYSGYTF

d_call: .
clone_size: .
v_call: TRBV9
j_call: TRBJ2-1
cdr3_nt: TGTGCCAGCAGCGCACAGGGACTAACCTACAATGAGCAGTTCTTC
cdr3_aa: CASSAQGLTYNEQFF

d_call: .
clone_size: few
v_call: TRBV28
j_call: TRBJ1-1
cdr3_nt: TGTGCCAGCAGGGGCAGCCCAGGGCGAACTGAAGCTTTCTTT
cdr3_aa: CASRGSPGRTEAFF

d_call: TRBD1
clone_size: .
v_call: TRBV6-1
j_call: TRBJ2-7
cdr3_nt: TGTGCCAGCAGTGAAGGACAGGGACAGTACTTC
cdr3_aa: CASSEGQGQYF

d_call: TRBD2
clone_size: .
v_call: TRBV4-2
j_call: TRBJ2-2
cdr3_nt: TGTGCCAGCAGCCAAACTAGCGGGGGGGCCACCGGGGAGCTGTTTTTT
cdr3_aa: CASSQTSGGATGELFF

d_call: .
clone_size: once
v_call: TRBV3-1/TRBV3-2
j_call: TRBJ1-1
cdr3_nt: TGTGCCAGCAGCCAAGGGGGGGTCACTGAAGCTTTCTTT
cdr3_aa: CASSQGGVTEAFF

d_call: .
clone_size: .
v_call: TRBV5-1
j_call: TRBJ1-6
cdr3_nt: TGCGCCAGCAGCCCCCTCCCGTTAACAGGGAGCTCCTATAATTCACCCCTCCACTTT
cdr3_aa: CASSPLPLTGSSYNSPLHF

d_call: .
clone_size: .
v_call: TRBV4-1
j_call: TRBJ1-2
cdr3_nt: TGCGCCAGCAGCCCCAATGAGGGGGTGTCCCACTATGGCTACACCTTC
cdr3_aa: CASSPNEGVSHYGYTF

d_call: .
clone_size: .
v_call: TRBV19
j_call: TRBJ2-7
cdr3_nt: TGTGCCAGTAGAGCGACTAGAATTGCCGAGCAGTACTTC
cdr3_aa: CASRATRIAEQYF

d_call: .
clone_size: .
v_call: TRBV19
j_call: TRBJ1-1
cdr3_nt: TGTGCCACCCGGGCGGGGGCAGGTGAAGCTTTCTTT
cdr3_aa: CATRAGAGEAFF

d_call: TRBD1
clone_size: once
v_call: TRBV5-1
j_call: TRBJ2-7
cdr3_nt: TGCGCCAGTACAATCGGACAGGGGGGGAACGAGCAGTACTTC
cdr3_aa: CASTIGQGGNEQYF

d_call: TRBD1
clone_size: once
v_call: TRBV28
j_call: TRBJ1-2
cdr3_nt: TGTGCCAGCAGCCCCGACAGGGGACTCGGTGGCTACACCTTC
cdr3_aa: CASSPDRGLGGYTF

d_call: .
clone_size: few
v_call: TRBV12-3/TRBV12-4
j_call: TRBJ1-6
cdr3_nt: TGTGCCAGCAGTTACACGGGGAATTCACCCCTCCACTTT
cdr3_aa: CASSYTGNSPLHF

d_call: .
clone_size: few
v_call: TRBV28
j_call: TRBJ1-2
cdr3_nt: TGTGCCAGCAGGCTGGGGGCACACTATGGCTACACCTTC
cdr3_aa: CASRLGAHYGYTF

d_call: TRBD2
clone_size: few
v_call: TRBV10-2
j_call: TRBJ2-7
cdr3_nt: TGCGCCAGCAGAGCGGGGGGAACGTCCTACGAGCAGTACTTC
cdr3_aa: CASRAGGTSYEQYF

d_call: .
clone_size: .
v_call: TRBV3-1/TRBV3-2
j_call: TRBJ1-1
cdr3_nt: TGTGCCAGCAGCAGACGGACCCAAAGGAGGACTGAAGCTTTCTTT
cdr3_aa: CASSRRTQRRTEAFF

d_call: TRBD1
clone_size: .
v_call: TRBV5-4
j_call: TRBJ2-5
cdr3_nt: TGTGCCAGCAGCCATGGAGGCGGACAGGGGTTGGGAGAGACCCAGTACTTC
cdr3_aa: CASSHGGGQGLGETQYF

d_call: TRBD1
clone_size: once
v_call: TRBV7-9
j_call: TRBJ2-5
cdr3_nt: TGTGCCACACGGGGACAGCTGGGAGAGACCCAGTACTTC
cdr3_aa: CATRGQLGETQYF

d_call: .
clone_size: .
v_call: TRBV19
j_call: TRBJ1-6
cdr3_nt: TGTGCCAGTAGTCCCAGAGGTGGAACTAATTCACCCCTCCACTTT
cdr3_aa: CASSPRGGTNSPLHF

d_call: .
clone_size: .
v_call: TRBV7-8
j_call: TRBJ2-7
cdr3_nt: TGTGCCAGCAGCCCCCACGGGAGTCCTAGCTCCTACGAGCAGTACTTC
cdr3_aa: CASSPHGSPSSYEQYF

d_call: TRBD1
clone_size: .
v_call: TRBV9
j_call: TRBJ2-7
cdr3_nt: TGTGCCAGCAGCTCCCGGGACAGCTACGAGCAGTACTTC
cdr3_aa: CASSSRDSYEQYF

d_call: TRBD2
clone_size: .
v_call: TRBV11-2
j_call: TRBJ2-3
cdr3_nt: TGTGCCAGCAGCTCCCCGCGGGGGGGAGATACGCAGTATTTT
cdr3_aa: CASSSPRGGDTQYF

d_call: .
clone_size: .
v_call: TRBV27
j_call: TRBJ1-6
cdr3_nt: TGTGCCAGCAGCCCCATCCCAGACAGCAATTCACCCCTCCACTTT
cdr3_aa: CASSPIPDSNSPLHF

d_call: TRBD1
clone_size: .
v_call: TRBV5-4
j_call: TRBJ2-5
cdr3_nt: TGTGCCAGCAGCTCCGGGACAGGGAGAGCAGAGACCCAGTACTTC
cdr3_aa: CASSSGTGRAETQYF

d_call: TRBD1
clone_size: .
v_call: TRBV6-5
j_call: TRBJ1-1
cdr3_nt: TGTGCCAGCAGGCGACAGGGGATGAACACTGAAGCTTTCTTT
cdr3_aa: CASRRQGMNTEAFF

d_call: .
clone_size: .
v_call: TRBV5-6
j_call: TRBJ2-1
cdr3_nt: TGTGCCAGCAGCTTGCATGCCCGGGTGGATGAGCAGTTCTTC
cdr3_aa: CASSLHARVDEQFF

d_call: .
clone_size: .
v_call: TRBV5-1
j_call: TRBJ1-1
cdr3_nt: TGCGCCAGCATCGGGGATGGCACTGAAGCTTTCTTT
cdr3_aa: CASIGDGTEAFF

d_call: .
clone_size: .
v_call: TRBV6-5
j_call: TRBJ1-2
cdr3_nt: TGTGCCAGCGGAGGAGGCGGGCGTAACTATGGCTACACCTTC
cdr3_aa: CASGGGGRNYGYTF

d_call: .
clone_size: once
v_call: TRBV3-1/TRBV3-2
j_call: TRBJ1-2
cdr3_nt: TGTGCCAGCTCTCCGGACAGCGATCCTTATGGCTACACCTTC
cdr3_aa: CASSPDSDPYGYTF

d_call: .
clone_size: .
v_call: TRBV12-3/TRBV12-4
j_call: TRBJ1-4
cdr3_nt: TGTGCCAGCAGTTTGCGGAATGAAAAACTGTTTTTT
cdr3_aa: CASSLRNEKLFF

d_call: TRBD1
clone_size: .
v_call: TRBV7-6
j_call: TRBJ2-5
cdr3_nt: TGTGCCAGCAGCGTAAGGACAGGGGGCCAGGGGACCCAGTACTTC
cdr3_aa: CASSVRTGGQGTQYF

d_call: TRBD2
clone_size: .
v_call: TRBV5-1
j_call: TRBJ2-7
cdr3_nt: TGCGCCAGCAGCTTCGGACTAGCGGGGGGGATTACCTCCTACGAGCAGTACTTC
cdr3_aa: CASSFGLAGGITSYEQYF

d_call: TRBD1
clone_size: .
v_call: TRBV29-1
j_call: TRBJ2-7
cdr3_nt: TGCAGCGTTGGGGCTGACAGGGGCTCCTACGAGCAGTACTTC
cdr3_aa: CSVGADRGSYEQYF

d_call: .
clone_size: .
v_call: TRBV6-1
j_call: TRBJ2-3
cdr3_nt: TGTGCCAGCAGTGAACTTGTCAGGGAACCCACAGATACGCAGTATTTT
cdr3_aa: CASSELVREPTDTQYF

d_call: TRBD2
clone_size: .
v_call: TRBV10-3
j_call: TRBJ2-2
cdr3_nt: TGTGCCATCACACCCGGACTAGCGAACACCGGGGAGCTGTTTTTT
cdr3_aa: CAITPGLANTGELFF

d_call: .
clone_size: .
v_call: TRBV28
j_call: TRBJ1-2
cdr3_nt: TGTGCCAGCAGTTTATCCTCCCCGAGGGCAGGGGCGGGCTACACCTTC
cdr3_aa: CASSLSSPRAGAGYTF

d_call: .
clone_size: few
v_call: TRBV7-9
j_call: TRBJ2-3
cdr3_nt: TGTGCCAGCAGCTTAGTCTCAGGAGATACGCAGTATTTT
cdr3_aa: CASSLVSGDTQYF

d_call: .
clone_size: few
v_call: TRBV5-6
j_call: TRBJ1-5
cdr3_nt: TGTGCCAGCAGCTTGGGGACAGCCCAGCCCCAGCATTTT
cdr3_aa: CASSLGTAQPQHF

d_call: .
clone_size: .
v_call: TRBV7-9
j_call: TRBJ1-2
cdr3_nt: TGTGCCAGCAGCTTAGTAGCGGGGTTCGATGGCTACACCTTC
cdr3_aa: CASSLVAGFDGYTF

d_call: .
clone_size: .
v_call: TRBV28
j_call: TRBJ2-1
cdr3_nt: TGTGCCAGCTACGATGGGGCCCTTACTGAGCAGTTCTTC
cdr3_aa: CASYDGALTEQFF

d_call: TRBD1
clone_size: .
v_call: TRBV5-6
j_call: TRBJ2-1
cdr3_nt: TGTGCCAGCAGCTTCCCGACAGGGAATGAGCAGTTCTTC
cdr3_aa: CASSFPTGNEQFF

d_call: .
clone_size: .
v_call: TRBV6-2/TRBV6-3
j_call: TRBJ2-1
cdr3_nt: TGTGCCAGCAGTAAGACTAGATCGAATTACAATGAGCAGTTCTTC
cdr3_aa: CASSKTRSNYNEQFF

d_call: TRBD2
clone_size: .
v_call: TRBV18
j_call: TRBJ2-3
cdr3_nt: TGTGCCAGCTCACCATTCCCAGGACTAGCGGGGGCCAGCACAGATACGCAGTATTTT
cdr3_aa: CASSPFPGLAGASTDTQYF

d_call: .
clone_size: .
v_call: TRBV25-1
j_call: TRBJ1-6
cdr3_nt: TGTGCCAGCAGTGAGCCCGGGGGATATTATAATTCACCCCTCCACTTT
cdr3_aa: CASSEPGGYYNSPLHF

d_call: .
clone_size: .
v_call: TRBV5-1
j_call: TRBJ2-7
cdr3_nt: TGCGCCAGCGCCGTCTCCGGGACACCGCCGGGCGAGCAGTACTTC
cdr3_aa: CASAVSGTPPGEQYF